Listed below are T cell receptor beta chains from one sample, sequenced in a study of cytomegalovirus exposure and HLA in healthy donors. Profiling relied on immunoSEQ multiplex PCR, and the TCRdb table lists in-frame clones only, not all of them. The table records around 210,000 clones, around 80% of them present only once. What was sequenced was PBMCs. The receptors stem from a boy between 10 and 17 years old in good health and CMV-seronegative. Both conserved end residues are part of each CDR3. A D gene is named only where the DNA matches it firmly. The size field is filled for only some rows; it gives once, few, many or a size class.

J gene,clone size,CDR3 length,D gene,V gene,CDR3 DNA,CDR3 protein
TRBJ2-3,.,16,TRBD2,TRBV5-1,TGCGCCAGCACCTCCATCGGGGGGACTAGCACAGATACGCAGTATTTT,CASTSIGGTSTDTQYF
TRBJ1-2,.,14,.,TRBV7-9,TGTGCCAGCGGCGAAAGACCAGGGGCTTATGGCTACACCTTC,CASGERPGAYGYTF
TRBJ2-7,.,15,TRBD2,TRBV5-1,TGCGCCAGCAGCTTGGGACTAGCGGGAGTCTACGAGCAGTACTTC,CASSLGLAGVYEQYF
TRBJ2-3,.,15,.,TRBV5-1,TGCGCCAGCAGCTTGGGTGGGGCCGCCACAGATACGCAGTATTTT,CASSLGGAATDTQYF
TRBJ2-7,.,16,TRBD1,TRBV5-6,TGTGCCAGCAGCGAGACTCCGGGACAGGGGCCCTACGAGCAGTACTTC,CASSETPGQGPYEQYF
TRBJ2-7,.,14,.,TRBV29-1,TGCAGCGTTGAAGATCACGCGGCCTCTGGGGAGCAGTACTTC,CSVEDHAASGEQYF
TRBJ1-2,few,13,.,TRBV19,TGTGCCAGCGCAACCGCCAGGGGCTATGGCTACACCTTC,CASATARGYGYTF
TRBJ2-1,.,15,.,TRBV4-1,TGCGCCAGCAGCCAAGCCCCCACGACTACAAATGAGCAGTTCTTC,CASSQAPTTTNEQFF
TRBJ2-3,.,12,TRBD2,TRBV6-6,TGTGCCAGCAGCCGGGGGGGGCCTACGCAGTATTTT,CASSRGGPTQYF
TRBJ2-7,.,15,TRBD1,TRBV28,TGTGCCAGCAGTTTATTGGGACAGTCAACCTACGAGCAGTACTTC,CASSLLGQSTYEQYF
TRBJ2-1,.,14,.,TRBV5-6,TGTGCCAGCAAACAAGAACGAACCTACAATGAGCAGTTCTTC,CASKQERTYNEQFF
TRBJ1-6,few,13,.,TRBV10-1,TGCGCCAGCAGTGAGACAGGGAATTCACCCCTCCACTTT,CASSETGNSPLHF
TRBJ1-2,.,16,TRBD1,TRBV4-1,TGCGCCAGCAGCCAGGATAACAGGGGGCAGAACTATGGCTACACCTTC,CASSQDNRGQNYGYTF
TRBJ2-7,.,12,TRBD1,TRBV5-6,TGTGCCAGCAGCCGGGACAGTAGGAAGCAGTACTTC,CASSRDSRKQYF
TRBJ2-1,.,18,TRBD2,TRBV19,TGTGCCAGTAGTTCAAGCCCTTCTAGCGGGAGGTGGTACAATGAGCAGTTCTTC,CASSSSPSSGRWYNEQFF
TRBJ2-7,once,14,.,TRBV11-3,TGTGCCAGCAGGCCCAGAGGGGGTCGATACGAGCAGTACTTC,CASRPRGGRYEQYF
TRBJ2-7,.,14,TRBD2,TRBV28,TGTGCCAGCAAGACTAGCGGGAGTATCTACGAGCAGTACTTC,CASKTSGSIYEQYF
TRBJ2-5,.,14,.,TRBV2,TGTGCCAGCACAACTACGGGAATCGAGAAGACCCAGTACTTC,CASTTTGIEKTQYF
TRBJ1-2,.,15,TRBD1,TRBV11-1,TGTGCCAGCAGCTTAGGACAGGGAAGACTCTATGGCTACACCTTC,CASSLGQGRLYGYTF
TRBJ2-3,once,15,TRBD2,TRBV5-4,TGTGCCAGCAGCTGGGGACTAGCGGGAGAGGATACGCAGTATTTT,CASSWGLAGEDTQYF
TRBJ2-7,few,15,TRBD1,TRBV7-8,TGTGCCAGCAGCCCACCGGGACAGTTCCTCTACGAGCAGTACTTC,CASSPPGQFLYEQYF
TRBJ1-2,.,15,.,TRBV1,TGCACCAGCAGCCAAGGGACAGGGGGCACCTATGGCTACACCTTC,CTSSQGTGGTYGYTF
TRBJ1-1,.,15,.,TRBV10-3,TGTGCCATCTCGCCTCAACAGGGTAGTAACACTGAAGCTTTCTTT,CAISPQQGSNTEAFF
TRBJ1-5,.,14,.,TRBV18,TGTGCCAGCTCACTACCTGGGGGGAATCAGCCCCAGCATTTT,CASSLPGGNQPQHF
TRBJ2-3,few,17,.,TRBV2,TGTGCCAGCAGTGAATGGGCCGAATTCTCTAGCACAGATACGCAGTATTTT,CASSEWAEFSSTDTQYF
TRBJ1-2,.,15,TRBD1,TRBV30,TGTGCCTGGAAAGGTAAAAGGGGGCGGTCCTATGGCTACACCTTC,CAWKGKRGRSYGYTF
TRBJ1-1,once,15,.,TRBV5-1,TGCGCCAGCGGGAAGATGAACTCAAGGGGCACTGAAGCTTTCTTT,CASGKMNSRGTEAFF
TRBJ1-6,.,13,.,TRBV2,TGTGCCAGCAGTGCGGTGATTAATTCACCCCTCCACTTT,CASSAVINSPLHF
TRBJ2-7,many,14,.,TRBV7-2,TGTGCCAGCAGCTTAAGGGGGAGAACACACGAGCAGTACTTC,CASSLRGRTHEQYF
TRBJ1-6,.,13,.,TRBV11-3,TGTGCCAGCAGTAACGGGGTAAATTCACCCCTCCACTTT,CASSNGVNSPLHF
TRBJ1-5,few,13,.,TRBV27,TGTGCCAGCAGACAGGCACGCAATCAGCCCCAGCATTTT,CASRQARNQPQHF
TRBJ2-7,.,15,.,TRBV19,TGTGCCAGTAGTATGTCAGGTTTCCACTCCTACGAGCAGTACTTC,CASSMSGFHSYEQYF
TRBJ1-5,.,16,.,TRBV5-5,TGTGCCAGCAGCTTGGCCGGGGGGGACAGCAATCAGCCCCAGCATTTT,CASSLAGGDSNQPQHF
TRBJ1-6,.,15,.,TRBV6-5,TGTGCCAGCAGGAGAGGATGGAACTATAATTCACCCCTCCACTTT,CASRRGWNYNSPLHF
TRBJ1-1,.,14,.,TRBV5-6,TGTGCCAGCAGTTTCGTAGGGGAGAACACTGAAGCTTTCTTT,CASSFVGENTEAFF
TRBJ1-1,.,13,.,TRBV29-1,TGCAGCGGCAGACAGATTTCTCTTTCTGAAGCTTTCTTT,CSGRQISLSEAFF
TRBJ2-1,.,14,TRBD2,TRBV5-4,TGTGCCAGCAGGTGGACTAGCGGGAGAGGTGAGCGGTTCTTC,CASRWTSGRGERFF
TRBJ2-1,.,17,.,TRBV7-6,TGTGCCAGCAGCTTAGACTCAAGGGGGAAAGTATCGGATGAGCAGTTCTTC,CASSLDSRGKVSDEQFF
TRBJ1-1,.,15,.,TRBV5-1,TGCGCCAGCACCGACGCCGGCAGGCTGAATACTGAAGCTTTCTTT,CASTDAGRLNTEAFF
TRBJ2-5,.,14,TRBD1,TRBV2,TGTGCCAGCAGTGCCAGAGACAGGGAAGAGACCCAGTACTTC,CASSARDREETQYF
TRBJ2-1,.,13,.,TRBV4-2,TGTGCCAGCAGCCGCAACAGGGAGGGTGAGCAGTTCTTC,CASSRNREGEQFF
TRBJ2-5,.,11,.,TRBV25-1,TGTGCCAGCAGTGTAATGGAGACCCAGTACTTC,CASSVMETQYF
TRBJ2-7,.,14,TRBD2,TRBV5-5,TGTGCCAGCAGCGCGGGACTAGCTACCTACGAGCAGTACTTC,CASSAGLATYEQYF
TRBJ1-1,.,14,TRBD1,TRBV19,TGTGCCAGTAGTGTGACAGGGTTGAACACTGAAGCTTTCTTT,CASSVTGLNTEAFF
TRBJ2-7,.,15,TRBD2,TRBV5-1,TGCGCCAGCAGCTCGACTAGCGGGAACTCCTACGAGCAGTACTTC,CASSSTSGNSYEQYF
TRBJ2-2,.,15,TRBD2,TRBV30,TGTGCCTGGAAAAGACTAGCGGGAGACACCGGGGAGCTGTTTTTT,CAWKRLAGDTGELFF
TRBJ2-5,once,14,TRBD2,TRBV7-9,TGTGCCAGCAGCCAGGGACTAGCGGGAGAGACCCAGTACTTC,CASSQGLAGETQYF
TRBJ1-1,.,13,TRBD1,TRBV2,TGTGCCAGCAAGGGACAGGAAGGCACTGAAGCTTTCTTT,CASKGQEGTEAFF
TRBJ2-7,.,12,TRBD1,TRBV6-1,TGTGCCAGCAGACAGCAGGGGGACGAGCAGTACTTC,CASRQQGDEQYF
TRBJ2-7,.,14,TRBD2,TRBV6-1,TGTGCCAGCAGAACGAGCGGGAGGAAAGGCGAGCAGTACTTC,CASRTSGRKGEQYF
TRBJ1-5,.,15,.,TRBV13,TGTGCCAGCAGCCAACAGGGTTGGGGCAATCAGCCCCAGCATTTT,CASSQQGWGNQPQHF
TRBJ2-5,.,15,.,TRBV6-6,TGTGCCAGCAGTTCTATATCAGGGCCTCAAGAGACCCAGTACTTC,CASSSISGPQETQYF
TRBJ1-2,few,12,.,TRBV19,TGTGCCAGTATCGGAGGGCTCTATGGCTACACCTTC,CASIGGLYGYTF